Listed here are 18 T cell receptor beta chains from one sample, sequenced in a study of glioma-infiltrating T cells. Amplification of TCR alpha and beta CDR3 regions from RNA used iRepertoire nested multiplex PCR. TCRdb called the multiplex PCR reads again in MiXCR, with one record for every CDR3 protein. The sample has approximately 140,000 distinct CDR3 sequences, 20% to 25% seen once. Sequencing was performed on glioma tissue, nonneoplastic brain tissue, or PBMCs (not recorded which). These receptors were taken from a human donor with low-grade glioma or glioblastoma, undergoing nonglioma brain surgery, or in good health (not recorded which).

Concerning this clonotype itself: This may stem from a read error, because a much larger clone lies one nucleotide away. The rearrangement uses TRBV20-1 and TRBJ2-1; maybe TRBD2 (6 bases). CDR3 length: 9 amino acids. The germline V gene has CDR1 DFQATT and CDR2 SNEGSKA (reference sequence). This chain's CDR3 is CSASGTRSF. DNA of the CDR3: TGCAGTGCCTCCGGGACTCGCTCCTTC.

This clonotype was detected many times. This sequence joins TRBV6-6 and TRBJ2-5; no definite D call. The CDR3 spans 14 residues. Germline assignment: CDR1 MNHNY and CDR2 SVGAGI (reference sequence). V was clipped by 2 bases and J by 3 bases, with 10 bases between them. This CDR3 is CASSYEGHEETQYF. CDR3 nucleotides: TGTGCCAGCAGTTACGAAGGTCATGAAGAGACCCAGTACTTC.

This clonotype occurred a few times. The chain uses TRBV6-4 and TRBJ1-1, with unresolved D. The V and J ends lost 5 bases and 3 bases respectively, with 13 bases between them. CDR1 is MRHNA, CDR2 SNTAGT, per germline. The CDR3 totals 14 residues. The CDR3 DNA follows: TGTGCCAGCAGTCCATTATCTAGGGACACTGAAGCTTTCTTT. Translation: CASSPLSRDTEAFF.

V is TRBV18 and J is TRBJ2-7, with TRBD2 matching 8 bases. With 0 bases clipped from V and 7 bases from J, the junction kept 5 bases outside the gene matches. In germline, CDR1 is KGHSH, CDR2 LQKENI. CDR3 length equals 14 residues. In DNA form, the CDR3 reads TGTGCCAGCTCACCACCGGGGACTAGGGGTGAGCAGTACGTC. This codes for CASSPPGTRGEQYV.

The chain links TRBV24-1 to TRBJ2-1; 8 bases are shared with TRBD2. J lost 3 bases, V lost 3 bases, and 12 bases had no gene match. The CDR3 is 18 residues long. CDR1 is KGHDR and CDR2 is SFDVKD in the germline V gene. This CDR3 is CATSDPRERGTNYNEQFF. CDR3 nucleotide sequence: TGTGCCACCAGTGATCCAAGAGAGCGGGGGACCAACTACAATGAGCAGTTCTTC.

In regard to this clonotype: This may come from a read error, since a much larger clone is one base off. This sequence joins TRBV7-2 and TRBJ1-1; possible D gene TRBD1, 5 bases. The CDR3 extends over 15 amino acids. Germline loops: CDR1 SGHTA, CDR2 FQGNSA. Trimming removed 6 bases from V and 1 base from J, with 15 bases in between. CDR3 bases: TGTGCCAGCAGGGGGACCCAAATGCGGAACACTGAAGCTTTCTTT. This gives the protein CASRGTQMRNTEAFF.

The chain links TRBV6-2 or TRBV6-3 to TRBJ2-2; TRBD2 aligns across 13 bases. The CDR3 has 15 residues. CDR1 MNHEY and CDR2 SVGEGT come from the germline V gene. After removal of 6 bases from V and 6 bases from J, the junction contained 4 bases not matched to a gene. The DNA for the CDR3 is TGTGCCAGCAGGACGACTAGCGGGGGGCCCGGGGAGCTGTTTTTT. Translation gives CASRTTSGGPGELFF.

The genes are TRBV6-4 and TRBJ2-6; D is uncertain. The CDR3 extends over 14 amino acids. The germline V gene encodes CDR1 MRHNA and CDR2 SNTAGT. V lost 6 bases and J lost 2, with 8 bases in between. The DNA of the CDR3 is TGTGCCAGCAGGGGGTGGACTGGGGCCAACGTCCTGACTTTC. Residues: CASRGWTGANVLTF.

The rearrangement joins TRBV6-1 to TRBJ2-5, with D hard to call. With 6 bases removed from V and 11 bases from J, the gap between germline ends came to 19 bases. CDR1 and CDR2 (germline): MNHNS, SASEGT. The CDR3 consists of 13 residues. The CDR3 loop is CASRDGPNNEQYF. Here the CDR3 DNA reads TGTGCCAGCAGAGATGGACCGAACAATGAGCAGTACTTC.

This clonotype appeared many times. The CDR3 bases are TGTGCCAGCAGCTTCGAAAGCACCTACGAGCAGTACGTC. Translating it yields CASSFESTYEQYV. V usage is TRBV7-9 and J usage is TRBJ2-7; the D is unclear. Trimming took off 3 bases at V and 2 bases at J, with 8 bases between the two ends. Germline loops: CDR1 SEHNR, CDR2 FQNEAQ (reference sequence). This CDR3 has 13 residues.

In its sample, this clonotype was seen a few times. It is unclear where the CDR3 begins or ends on the DNA, so no DNA is shown, and the CDR3 is as TCRdb lists it. J is TRBJ2-7 and V is TRBV9; the table gives TRBD2 as D, unverified against the DNA. The V gene's germline CDR1 is SGDLS and CDR2 YYNGEE. The length of the CDR3 is 15 amino acids, counting both ends. The CDR3 is CASILGLSATIEQYV.

The rearrangement joins TRBV5-1 to TRBJ2-1; D uncertain. V lost 1 base and J 6 bases, leaving 8 bases between the germline ends. Germline V gene sequence: CDR1 SGHRS, CDR2 YFSETQ. This CDR3 spans 13 amino acids. CDR3 DNA sequence: TGCGCCAGCAGCTTGAATTGGGGCAATGAGCAGTTCTTC. This gives the protein CASSLNWGNEQFF.

In DNA form, the CDR3 reads TGTGCCAGCAGTTTAGTTGGGGTAGGGAGCACAGATACGCAGTATTTT. Its protein is CASSLVGVGSTDTQYF. This chain joins TRBV27 and TRBJ2-3; D is ambiguous. V dropped 2 bases and J dropped 0 bases, with 12 bases sitting between them. The CDR3 has 16 amino acids. Germline V gene data show CDR1 as MNHEY and CDR2 as SMNVEV (reference sequence).

In this sample, this clonotype turned up a few times. The J gene is TRBJ1-5, the V gene TRBV2; D gene uncertain. V lost 8 bases, J lost 1 base, and 15 bases lay in between. This CDR3 contains 15 residues. CDR1 is SNHLY, CDR2 FYNNEI, per germline. CDR3: CASGSSGLSNQPQHF. The CDR3 region has the DNA TGTGCCAGCGGGAGCTCGGGTTTGAGCAATCAGCCCCAGCATTTT.

J is TRBJ2-5 and V is TRBV20-1; 13 bases are a match to TRBD2. The germline V gene encodes CDR1 DFQATT and CDR2 SNEGSKA (reference sequence). The junction had 13 bases not matched to a gene; V was cut back by 8 bases and J by 1 base. This CDR3 has 17 amino acids. This chain's CDR3 is CSSGGGLAGPRQETQYF. In DNA, the CDR3 is TGCAGTTCTGGAGGGGGACTAGCGGGGCCCCGCCAAGAGACCCAGTACTTC.

The V gene is TRBV6-9, the J gene TRBJ2-1, with D tentatively TRBD1 (7 bases). This CDR3 spans 14 amino acids. Germline values: CDR1 MNHGY, CDR2 SVAAGI. The CDR3 is CASGYVSGGNEQFF. The CDR3 region has the DNA TGTGCTAGCGGTTATGTGTCAGGGGGCAATGAGCAGTTCTTC.

This clonotype was observed many times. The chain recombines TRBV7-8 with TRBJ2-3; no reliable D call. The CDR3 extends over 14 amino acids. Per the germline V gene, CDR1 is SGHVS and CDR2 is FQNEAQ. V lost 5 bases and J 4 bases, leaving 13 bases between the germline ends. The CDR3 region is CASSPRLISDTQYF. As DNA, the CDR3 is TGTGCCAGCAGCCCCCGACTTATTTCAGATACGCAGTATTTT. Based on the CDR3 plus reference TRBV7-8 and TRBJ2-3, the full variable domain is GAGVSQSPRYKVAKRGQDVALRCDPISGHVSLFWYQQALGQGPEFLTYFQNEAQLDKSGLPSDRFFAERPEGSVSTLKIQRTQQEDSAVYLCASSPRLISDTQYFGPGTRLTVL.

This clonotype was seen a few times. The genes are TRBV18 and TRBJ1-2; unclear D gene. V was trimmed by 0 bases and J by 1 base, leaving 9 bases between them. Germline CDR1 KGHSH, CDR2 LQKENI. CDR3 length: 15 residues. The CDR3 nucleotides read TGTGCCAGCTCACCACCGATGGCAGATAACTATGGCTACACCTTC. As protein: CASSPPMADNYGYTF.